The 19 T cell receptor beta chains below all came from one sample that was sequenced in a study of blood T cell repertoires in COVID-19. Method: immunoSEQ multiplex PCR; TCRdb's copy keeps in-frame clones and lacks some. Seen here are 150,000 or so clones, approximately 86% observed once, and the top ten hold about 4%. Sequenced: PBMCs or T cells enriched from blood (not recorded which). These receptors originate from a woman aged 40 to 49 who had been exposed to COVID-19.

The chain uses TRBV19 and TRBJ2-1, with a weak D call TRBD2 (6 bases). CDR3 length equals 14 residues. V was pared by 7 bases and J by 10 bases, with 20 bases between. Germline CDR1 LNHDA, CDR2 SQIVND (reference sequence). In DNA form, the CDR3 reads TGTGCCAGTAATGTGGGCGGGGCCTGGCCGGAGCAGTTCTTC. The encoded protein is CASNVGGAWPEQFF.

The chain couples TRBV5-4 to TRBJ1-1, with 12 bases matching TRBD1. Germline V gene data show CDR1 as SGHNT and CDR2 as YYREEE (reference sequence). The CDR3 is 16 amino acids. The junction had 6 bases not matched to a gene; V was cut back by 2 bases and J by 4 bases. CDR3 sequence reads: CASSLGGTGGLTEAFF. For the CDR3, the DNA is TGTGCCAGCAGCTTAGGCGGGACAGGGGGCCTCACTGAAGCTTTCTTT.

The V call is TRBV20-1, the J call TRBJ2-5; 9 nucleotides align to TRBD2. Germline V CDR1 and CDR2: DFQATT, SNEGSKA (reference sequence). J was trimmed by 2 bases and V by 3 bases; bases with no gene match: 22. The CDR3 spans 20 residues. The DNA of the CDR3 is TGCAGTGCTAGTTCCCCACCCACTCGCGGGGGGGCCCCTTCTCAAGAGACCCAGTACTTC. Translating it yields CSASSPPTRGGAPSQETQYF.

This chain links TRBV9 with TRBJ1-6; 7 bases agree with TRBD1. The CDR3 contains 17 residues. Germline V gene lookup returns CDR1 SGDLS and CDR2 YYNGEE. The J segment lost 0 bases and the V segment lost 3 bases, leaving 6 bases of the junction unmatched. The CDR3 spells CASSATGRSSYNSPLHF. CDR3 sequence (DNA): TGTGCCAGCAGCGCGACAGGGAGGAGCTCCTATAATTCACCCCTCCACTTT.

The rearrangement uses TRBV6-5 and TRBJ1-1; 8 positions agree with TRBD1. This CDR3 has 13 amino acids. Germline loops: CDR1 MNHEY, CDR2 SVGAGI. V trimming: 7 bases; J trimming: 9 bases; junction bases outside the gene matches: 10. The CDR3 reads CASTRTGTRQAFF. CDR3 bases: TGTGCCAGCACAAGGACAGGGACGAGACAAGCTTTCTTT.

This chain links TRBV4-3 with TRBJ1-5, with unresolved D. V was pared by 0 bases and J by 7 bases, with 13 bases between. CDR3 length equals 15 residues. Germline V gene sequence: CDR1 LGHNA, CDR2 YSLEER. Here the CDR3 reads CASSQDMWARQPQHF. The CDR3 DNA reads TGCGCCAGCAGCCAAGATATGTGGGCTCGACAGCCCCAGCATTTT.

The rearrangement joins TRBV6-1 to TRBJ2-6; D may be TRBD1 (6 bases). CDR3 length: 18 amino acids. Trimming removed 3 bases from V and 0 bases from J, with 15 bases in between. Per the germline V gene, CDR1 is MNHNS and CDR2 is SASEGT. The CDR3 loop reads CASSEGTQRLSGANVLTF. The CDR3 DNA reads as TGTGCCAGCAGTGAGGGGACACAACGACTCTCTGGGGCCAACGTCCTGACTTTC.

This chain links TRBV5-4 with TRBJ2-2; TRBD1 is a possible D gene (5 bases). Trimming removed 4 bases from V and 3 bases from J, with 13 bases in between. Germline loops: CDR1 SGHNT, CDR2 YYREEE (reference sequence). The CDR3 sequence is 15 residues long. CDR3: CASSVEGHDTGELFF. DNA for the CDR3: TGTGCCAGCAGCGTTGAAGGACACGACACCGGGGAGCTGTTTTTT.

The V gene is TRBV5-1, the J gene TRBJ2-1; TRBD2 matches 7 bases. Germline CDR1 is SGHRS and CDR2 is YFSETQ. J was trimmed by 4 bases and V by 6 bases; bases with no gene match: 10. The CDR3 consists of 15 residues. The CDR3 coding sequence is TGCGCCAGCACCCCCACGGGGGGACTATACAATGAGCAGTTCTTC. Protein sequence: CASTPTGGLYNEQFF.

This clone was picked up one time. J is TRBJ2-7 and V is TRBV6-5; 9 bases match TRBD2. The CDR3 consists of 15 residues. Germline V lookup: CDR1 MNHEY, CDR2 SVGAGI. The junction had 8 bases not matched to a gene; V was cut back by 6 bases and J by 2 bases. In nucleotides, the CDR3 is TGTGCCAGCAGGCCGCGGGAGGGGGAAACCTACGAGCAGTACTTC. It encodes CASRPREGETYEQYF.

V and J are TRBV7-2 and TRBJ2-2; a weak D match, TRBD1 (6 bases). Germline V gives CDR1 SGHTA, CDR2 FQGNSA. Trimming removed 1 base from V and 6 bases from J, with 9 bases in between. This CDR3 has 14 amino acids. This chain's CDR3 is CASSLDRVAGELFF. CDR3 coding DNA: TGTGCCAGCAGCTTAGACAGGGTGGCCGGGGAGCTGTTTTTT.

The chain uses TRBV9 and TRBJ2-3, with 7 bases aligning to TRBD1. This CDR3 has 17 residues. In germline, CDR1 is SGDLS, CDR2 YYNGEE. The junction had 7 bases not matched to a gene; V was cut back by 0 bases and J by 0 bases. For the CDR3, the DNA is TGTGCCAGCAGCGTAGGCCCAGGGGGACGCAGCACAGATACGCAGTATTTT. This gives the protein CASSVGPGGRSTDTQYF.

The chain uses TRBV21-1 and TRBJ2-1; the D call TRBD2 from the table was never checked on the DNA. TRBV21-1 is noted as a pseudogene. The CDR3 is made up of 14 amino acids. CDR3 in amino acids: CATRTSHWNIEQFF. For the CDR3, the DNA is TGTGCCACGAGGACTAGTCATTGGAACATTGAGCAGTTCTTC.

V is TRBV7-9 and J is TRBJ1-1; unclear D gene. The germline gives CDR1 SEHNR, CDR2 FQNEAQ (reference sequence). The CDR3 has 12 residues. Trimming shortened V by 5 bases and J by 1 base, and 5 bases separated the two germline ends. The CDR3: CASSIQNTEAFF. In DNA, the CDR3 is TGTGCCAGCAGCATACAGAACACTGAAGCTTTCTTT.

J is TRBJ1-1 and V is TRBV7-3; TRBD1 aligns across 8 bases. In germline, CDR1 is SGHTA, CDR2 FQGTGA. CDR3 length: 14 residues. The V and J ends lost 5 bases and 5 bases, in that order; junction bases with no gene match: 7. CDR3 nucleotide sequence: TGTGCCAGCAGCGAGGGACAGGAGCTTACTGAAGCTTTCTTT. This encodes CASSEGQELTEAFF.

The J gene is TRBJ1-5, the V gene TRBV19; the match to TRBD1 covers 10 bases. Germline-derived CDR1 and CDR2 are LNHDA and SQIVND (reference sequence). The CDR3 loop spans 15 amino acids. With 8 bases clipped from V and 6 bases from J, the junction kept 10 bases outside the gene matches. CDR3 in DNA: TGTGCCAGTGGGGGGACAGGGGTGGTTCTTCAGCCCCAGCATTTT. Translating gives CASGGTGVVLQPQHF.

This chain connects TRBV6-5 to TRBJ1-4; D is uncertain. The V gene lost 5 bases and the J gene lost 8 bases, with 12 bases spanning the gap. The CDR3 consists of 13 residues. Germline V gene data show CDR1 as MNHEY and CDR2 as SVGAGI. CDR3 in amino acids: CASSTPEVEKLFF. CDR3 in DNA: TGTGCCAGCAGTACTCCTGAGGTAGAAAAACTGTTTTTT.

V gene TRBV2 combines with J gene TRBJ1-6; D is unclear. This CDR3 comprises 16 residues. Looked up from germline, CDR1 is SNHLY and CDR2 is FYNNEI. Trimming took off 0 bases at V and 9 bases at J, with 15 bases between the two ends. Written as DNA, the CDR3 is TGTGCCAGCAGTGAAGCGCTTTCGGGGTTGGGTTCACCCCTCCACTTT. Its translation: CASSEALSGLGSPLHF. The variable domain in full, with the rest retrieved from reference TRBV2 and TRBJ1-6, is EPEVTQTPSHQVTQMGQEVILRCVPISNHLYFYWYRQILGQKVEFLVSFYNNEISEKSEIFDDQFSVERPDGSNFTLKIRSTKLEDSAMYFCASSEALSGLGSPLHFGNGTRLTVT.

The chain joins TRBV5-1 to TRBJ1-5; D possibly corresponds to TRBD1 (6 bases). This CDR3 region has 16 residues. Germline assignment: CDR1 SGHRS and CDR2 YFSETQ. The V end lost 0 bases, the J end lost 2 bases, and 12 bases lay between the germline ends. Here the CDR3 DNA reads TGCGCCAGCAGCTTGGAAGGACAGTGGGGCAATCAGCCCCAGCATTTT. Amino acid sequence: CASSLEGQWGNQPQHF. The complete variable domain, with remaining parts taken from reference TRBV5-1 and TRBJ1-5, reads KAGVTQTPRYLIKTRGQQVTLSCSPISGHRSVSWYQQTPGQGLQFLFEYFSETQRNKGNFPGRFSGRQFSNSRSEMNVSTLELGDSALYLCASSLEGQWGNQPQHFGDGTRLSIL.